This T cell receptor beta chain originates from a study of cytomegalovirus exposure and HLA in healthy donors. This clone has just a few counts. This CDR3 spans 15 amino acids. The germline V gene has CDR1 SGHRS and CDR2 YFSETQ. Between the trimmed V and J ends, which lost 0 bases and 4 bases, there was a span of 14 bases. PCR employed 60 Vbeta and 13 Jbeta primers. The data were produced by immunoSEQ multiplex PCR, yet TCRdb's version contains in-frame clones alone and is incomplete. Of roughly 150,000 clones listed, 60% to 80% are singletons. The chain has TRBV5-1 and TRBJ2-7, with a tentative D call TRBD2 (6 bases). Sequences were obtained from PBMCs. The receptor comes from a woman in her thirties in good health and CMV-seronegative. The CDR3 spells CASSLEAGLYYEQYF. For the CDR3, the DNA is TGCGCCAGCAGCTTGGAGGCGGGACTCTATTACGAGCAGTACTTC. The full variable domain, in which reference TRBV5-1 and TRBJ2-7 provide the parts outside the CDR3, is KAGVTQTPRYLIKTRGQQVTLSCSPISGHRSVSWYQQTPGQGLQFLFEYFSETQRNKGNFPGRFSGRQFSNSRSEMNVSTLELGDSALYLCASSLEAGLYYEQYFGPGTRLTVT.